The 21 T cell receptor beta chains listed next were all sequenced from one sample in a study of T cells in Graves' hyperthyroidism and ophthalmopathy. RNA transcripts provided the source from which TCR beta CDR3 regions were amplified. RT-PCR in the first round (using the HTBI primer set) targeted the TCR CDR3. TCRdb called the multiplex PCR reads again in MiXCR, with one record for every CDR3 protein. The sample carries about 500,000 distinct CDR3 sequences, around 14% recorded once. The sample comprised blood. All receptors derive from a woman aged 18-29 years with Graves' hyperthyroidism.

This clonotype was seen repeatedly, ten times or more. This chain links TRBV5-6 with TRBJ2-3, with D unresolved. In germline, CDR1 is SGHDT, CDR2 YYEEEE. V lost 4 bases to trimming and J lost 6 bases, with 6 bases between them. CDR3 length: 11 residues. CDR3 coding DNA: TGTGCCAGCAGCCAGCGCGATACGCAGTATTTT. Translating it yields CASSQRDTQYF. The full variable domain, its missing parts supplied by reference TRBV5-6 and TRBJ2-3, is DAGVTQSPTHLIKTRGQQVTLRCSPKSGHDTVSWYQQALGQGPQFIFQYYEEEERQRGNFPDRFSGHQFPNYSSELNVNALLLGDSALYLCASSQRDTQYFGPGTRLTVL.

This clonotype was seen a handful of times. This rearrangement joins TRBV27 to TRBJ2-5; D is perhaps TRBD1 or TRBD2 (7 bases each). Germline V CDR1 and CDR2: MNHEY, SMNVEV (reference sequence). CDR3 length: 13 amino acids. Trimming cost V 8 bases and J 7 bases, with 17 bases left between them. The CDR3 DNA reads as TGTGCCAGCCGGGGAGGGGGCCGAGGGACCCAGTACTTC. Protein: CASRGGGRGTQYF.

The table lists this clonotype with many counts. This chain links TRBV11-2 with TRBJ1-1, with a weak D call TRBD1 (6 bases). This CDR3 region has 14 residues. Trimming left V 4 bases short and J 5 bases short, with 14 bases between. Germline CDR1 reads SGHAT; CDR2 reads FQNNGV. The CDR3 DNA follows: TGTGCCAGCAGCTCGGGGCTGAGGGGGACTGAAGCTTTCTTT. Amino acid sequence: CASSSGLRGTEAFF.

This clonotype was seen more than once but under ten times. With a much larger clone just one base away, this may be a read error. The chain carries TRBV29-1 and TRBJ2-1, with 9 bases lining up with TRBD2. CDR1 and CDR2 from the germline V gene are SQVTM and ANQGSEA. The trim removed 7 bases at V and 6 bases at J, leaving 10 bases unmatched. The CDR3 consists of 14 residues. The CDR3 bases are TGCAGCGCTGCCGGGACTAGCACGAGCAATGAGCAGTTCTTC. Its translation is CSAAGTSTSNEQFF.

This clonotype showed up many times. The rearrangement links TRBV6-1 to TRBJ1-1; 11 bases match TRBD1. This CDR3 has 18 residues. CDR1 is MNHNS, CDR2 SASEGT, per germline. The V gene end was trimmed by 6 bases and the J gene end by 0 bases; junction bases not matched to a gene: 12. CDR3 DNA sequence: TGTGCCAGCAGACCTAGGACAGGGGGCTTTATCCTGAACACTGAAGCTTTCTTT. Its translation is CASRPRTGGFILNTEAFF.

This clonotype was found many times. The CDR3 spells CASSLTSGRPPSPDTQYF. CDR3 DNA: TGTGCCAGCTCGCTGACTAGCGGGAGACCCCCGTCCCCAGATACGCAGTATTTT. The V call is TRBV18, the J call TRBJ2-3; 12 positions agree with TRBD2. V lost 6 bases and J lost 4; bases outside the gene matches: 14. The CDR3 covers 18 residues. The germline V gene encodes CDR1 KGHSH and CDR2 LQKENI.

The chain links TRBV5-1 to TRBJ1-5; D is possibly TRBD1 (5 bases). Germline assignment: CDR1 SGHRS and CDR2 YFSETQ. The CDR3 loop spans 18 amino acids. V shed 4 bases and J shed 2 bases, with 22 bases lying between them. CDR3 region: CASSPGTHRLNGNQPQHF. As DNA, the CDR3 is TGCGCCAGCAGCCCAGGGACCCACCGGTTGAATGGCAATCAGCCCCAGCATTTT. The entire variable domain, with the rest obtained from reference TRBV5-1 and TRBJ1-5, is as follows: KAGVTQTPRYLIKTRGQQVTLSCSPISGHRSVSWYQQTPGQGLQFLFEYFSETQRNKGNFPGRFSGRQFSNSRSEMNVSTLELGDSALYLCASSPGTHRLNGNQPQHFGDGTRLSIL.

This clonotype was counted ten times or more. The CDR3 sequence: CASSFSTSGIYEQYF. CDR3 nucleotide sequence: TGTGCCAGCAGTTTTTCGACTAGCGGGATCTACGAGCAGTACTTC. The V and J genes are TRBV6-1 and TRBJ2-7; 11 bases align to TRBD2. After removal of 5 bases from V and 3 bases from J, the junction contained 6 bases not matched to a gene. CDR1 and CDR2 from the germline V gene are MNHNS and SASEGT. The CDR3 has 15 amino acids.

There are many counts of this clonotype. The gene calls are TRBV19 and TRBJ1-1; 7 bases agree with TRBD1. In germline, CDR1 is LNHDA, CDR2 SQIVND (reference sequence). Trimming removed 4 bases from V and 6 bases from J; junction bases left unmatched: 8. CDR3 size: 14 residues. The CDR3, as DNA: TGTGCCAGTAGTACCCGAACAGGGGCGGCTGAAGCTTTCTTT. It codes for CASSTRTGAAEAFF.

This clonotype was seen a few times. The rearrangement joins TRBV10-3 to TRBJ2-1; TRBD2 matches at 8 bases. This CDR3 region has 18 residues. Germline V CDR1 and CDR2: ENHRY, SYGVKD. V lost 0 bases to trimming and J lost 0 bases; unmatched junction nucleotides: 7. CDR3 DNA: TGTGCCATCAGTGAGTCCGGGGGGGGCCGGAGCTCCTACAATGAGCAGTTCTTC. Amino acids: CAISESGGGRSSYNEQFF.

Many counts were recorded for this clonotype. The rearrangement joins TRBV4-1 to TRBJ2-5, with D perhaps TRBD2 (7 bases). V lost 4 bases, J lost 1 base, and 16 bases lay in between. Per the germline V gene, CDR1 is MGHRA and CDR2 is YSYEKL. The CDR3 length is 16 residues. CDR3 region: CASSLGAGAGQETQYF. The DNA for the CDR3 is TGCGCCAGCAGCCTCGGGGCGGGGGCCGGCCAAGAGACCCAGTACTTC.

This clonotype was seen many times. The V gene is TRBV30, the J gene TRBJ2-3, with D uncertain. Germline values: CDR1 GTSNPN, CDR2 SVGIG (reference sequence). The CDR3 is made up of 12 amino acids. V lost 3 bases and J lost 2, with 6 bases in between. The CDR3 coding sequence is TGTGCCTGGAGGCTTTTCACAGATACGCAGTATTTT. It is translated as CAWRLFTDTQYF.

Remarks on this clonotype: The junction does not match germline at one end; this may be a read error. This chain joins TRBV11-3 and TRBJ2-1; D might be TRBD2 (5 bases). This CDR3 region has 14 residues. CDR1 SGHNT and CDR2 YENEEA come from the germline V gene. This chain's CDR3 is CASSLGAAYNEQFF. The CDR3 region has the DNA TGTGCCAGCAGTTTAGGAGCGGCCTACAATGAGCAGTTCTTC.

This clonotype was recorded many times. Here the CDR3 DNA reads TGTGCTCAACAGGTCGCCCTTGGCAACACCATATATTTT. Protein product: CAQQVALGNTIYF. The rearrangement joins TRBV7-9 to TRBJ1-3, with D possibly matching TRBD1 (5 bases). CDR1 is SEHNR, CDR2 FQNEAQ, per germline (reference sequence). The CDR3 covers 13 residues.

This clonotype was observed at least ten times. The J gene is TRBJ2-1, the V gene TRBV12-3 or TRBV12-4; D is possibly TRBD2 (6 bases). This CDR3 region has 12 residues. V lost 6 bases, J lost 7 bases, and 10 bases lay in between. The CDR3 DNA sequence: TGTGCCAGCAGCTGGGGGGAGAATGAGCAGTTCTTC. As protein: CASSWGENEQFF.

This clonotype was observed a few times. The CDR3 loop reads CASSQVTGGDTEAFF. CDR3 coding DNA: TGTGCCAGCAGCCAGGTGACAGGGGGGGACACTGAAGCTTTCTTT. The chain couples TRBV3-1 to TRBJ1-1; 9 bases map to TRBD1. Germline assignment: CDR1 LGHDT and CDR2 YNNKEL (reference sequence). J lost 3 bases, V lost 3 bases, and 5 bases had no gene match. The CDR3 has 15 residues.

This clonotype has ten or more counts. The chain couples TRBV10-3 to TRBJ1-3; D might be TRBD1 (5 bases). This CDR3 is 16 amino acids long. Trimming took 0 bases from V and 4 from J, leaving 13 bases between them. The germline CDR1 and CDR2 sequences are ENHRY and SYGVKD. The CDR3 here is CAISESRGAIGNTIYF. CDR3 sequence (DNA): TGTGCCATCAGTGAGTCGAGGGGCGCCATAGGAAACACCATATATTTT.

This clonotype was picked up many times. The chain recombines TRBV19 with TRBJ1-1; a weak D match, TRBD1 (6 bases). V lost 5 bases to trimming and J lost 4 bases, with 14 bases between them. Germline-derived CDR1 and CDR2 are LNHDA and SQIVND (reference sequence). This CDR3 region has 14 residues. DNA of the CDR3: TGTGCCAGTAGTTCAGGGGAGGGTAGCACTGAAGCTTTCTTT. Its translation: CASSSGEGSTEAFF.

Many counts were recorded for this clonotype. The chain is built from TRBV30 and TRBJ1-1; TRBD1 aligns across 8 bases. The CDR3 loop spans 16 amino acids. The germline CDR1 and CDR2 sequences are GTSNPN and SVGIG (reference sequence). Trimming at V came to 3 bases and at J to 1 base, leaving 10 bases not matched to a gene. The CDR3 spells CAWRGGLTGANTEAFF. CDR3 nucleotide sequence: TGTGCCTGGAGAGGGGGCTTGACAGGGGCGAACACTGAAGCTTTCTTT.

This clonotype was counted many times. J is TRBJ2-7 and V is TRBV5-6; 8 positions match TRBD2. Trimming took 1 base from V and 3 from J; bases not matched to a gene: 12. In germline, CDR1 is SGHDT, CDR2 YYEEEE. The CDR3 sequence is 17 residues long. The CDR3 region is CASSLSRREEDDYEQYV. The CDR3 nucleotides read TGTGCCAGCAGCTTGTCGCGGCGGGAGGAGGACGACTACGAGCAGTACGTC.

This clonotype has ten or more counts. V usage is TRBV19 and J usage is TRBJ2-1; 11 bases match TRBD1. V shed 5 bases and J 6 bases; nucleotides not matched to a gene: 9. This CDR3 contains 16 residues. CDR1 LNHDA and CDR2 SQIVND come from the germline V gene (reference sequence). The CDR3 region has the DNA TGTGCCAGTAGTGTAACCGGGACAGGGGGATTCAATGAGCAGTTCTTC. Translating gives CASSVTGTGGFNEQFF.